These T cell receptor beta chains were read from a single sample in a study of cytomegalovirus exposure and HLA in healthy donors. Only in-frame clones appear in the TCRdb table, and some are missing; sequencing was by immunoSEQ multiplex PCR. This table has around 71,000 clones, approximately 93% appearing once. Sample: PBMCs. All receptors come from a man aged 18-30 years in good health and CMV-seropositive. Each CDR3 is given with its conserved first and last residue. D genes are given only for firm matches. The size field is filled for only some rows; it gives once, few, many or a size class.

TGTGCCAGTAGTATTCTCGAGGTTACTGGCTACACCTTC | CASSILEVTGYTF | NA | TRBJ1-2 | NA | TRBV19
TGTGCCAGCAGCGATGTTCGACAGGGAATAGATCAGTACTTC | CASSDVRQGIDQYF | TRBD1 | TRBJ2-7 | NA | TRBV7-2
TGTGCCATCAGTGAGTCTAACCGCCGTGGAACAGGGAAAGCTTTCTTT | CAISESNRRGTGKAFF | NA | TRBJ1-1 | NA | TRBV10-3
TGTGCCAGCAGTGAAACGTGGCAGGGCCAAGAGACCCAGTACTTC | CASSETWQGQETQYF | NA | TRBJ2-5 | NA | TRBV2
TGTGCCAGCGGCAAGGGACTAGCGGGAGGAGAGCAGTACTTC | CASGKGLAGGEQYF | TRBD2 | TRBJ2-7 | NA | TRBV5-5
TGTGCCAGCGTCTTCGGGGGGGACTCAGATACGCAGTATTTT | CASVFGGDSDTQYF | TRBD2 | TRBJ2-3 | NA | TRBV6-1
TGTGCCAGCAGCTTGAGGGGGATTAACTATGGCTACACCTTC | CASSLRGINYGYTF | NA | TRBJ1-2 | NA | TRBV5-4
TGTGCCATCAGTGAGTCCGGGACAGGGTCTCAGTTT | CAISESGTGSQF | TRBD1 | TRBJ1-6 | NA | TRBV10-3
TGTGCCACCAGAGTGTTCCGGGCTAGCGGGAGGGCCGGGACAGATACGCAGTATTTT | CATRVFRASGRAGTDTQYF | TRBD2 | TRBJ2-3 | NA | TRBV10-3
TGTGCCAGCAGCCCAATGACAGGACTCCTGGGAAACACCATATATTTT | CASSPMTGLLGNTIYF | NA | TRBJ1-3 | NA | TRBV13
TGTGCCAGCAGTTACTCTCCCCGCGGGGCGAACACTGAAGCTTTCTTT | CASSYSPRGANTEAFF | NA | TRBJ1-1 | NA | TRBV6-5
TGCGCCAGCAGCCAAGACAGGAATCAGCCCCAGCATTTT | CASSQDRNQPQHF | NA | TRBJ1-5 | NA | TRBV4-1
TGTGCCAGCAGTGGAGGGTTCGGCCCGGGGGAGACCCAGTACTTC | CASSGGFGPGETQYF | NA | TRBJ2-5 | NA | TRBV2
TGTGCCAGTAGCAACCGGGACACATCTCACTACGAGCAGTACTTC | CASSNRDTSHYEQYF | NA | TRBJ2-7 | once | TRBV19
TGTGCCAGCAGTCCTTCGCTAGCGGGAGATCTATACGAGCAGTACTTC | CASSPSLAGDLYEQYF | TRBD2 | TRBJ2-7 | NA | TRBV9
TGCGCCAGCAGCCGCGACAGGGGGAACACTGAAGCTTTCTTT | CASSRDRGNTEAFF | TRBD1 | TRBJ1-1 | NA | TRBV5-1
TGCGCCAGCAGCTCCCGGACTAGCGGGAGGCCGCCTGAGCAGTTCTTC | CASSSRTSGRPPEQFF | TRBD2 | TRBJ2-1 | NA | TRBV5-1
TGTGCCAGCAGCTCGTTCTTCTCTGGAAACACCATATATTTT | CASSSFFSGNTIYF | NA | TRBJ1-3 | NA | TRBV7-2
TGTGCCAGCAGCATTGGACAGGGGATTTTCTACGAGCAGTACTTC | CASSIGQGIFYEQYF | TRBD1 | TRBJ2-7 | NA | TRBV11-2
TGCGCCAGCAGCCTCGACCCTAGCGGAGTTAGCACAGATACGCAGTATTTT | CASSLDPSGVSTDTQYF | TRBD2 | TRBJ2-3 | NA | TRBV5-1
TGCAGCCCCCCCCCGCAGGGTGGAAACACCATATATTTT | CSPPPQGGNTIYF | NA | TRBJ1-3 | NA | TRBV29-1
TGTGCCAGTAGTACCGGTCCAAACACAGATACGCAGTATTTT | CASSTGPNTDTQYF | NA | TRBJ2-3 | NA | TRBV19